One and the same sample provided the 14 T cell receptor beta chains below, sequenced in a study of blood T cell repertoires in COVID-19. The data were produced by immunoSEQ multiplex PCR, yet TCRdb's version contains in-frame clones alone and is incomplete. Of 150,000 to 200,000 clones listed, more than 70% are singletons. The sequenced sample consisted of peripheral blood. These receptors all stem from a man aged 50 or older who had recovered from COVID-19.

The genes are TRBV19 and TRBJ2-7; D is possibly TRBD1 (7 bases). Germline V gene data show CDR1 as LNHDA and CDR2 as SQIVND (reference sequence). V shed 3 bases and J shed 6 bases, with 18 bases lying between them. The CDR3 has 15 amino acids. The DNA of the CDR3 is TGTGCCAGTAGTATCGGAGGGACAGTCGCGCCCGAGCAGTACTTC. Amino acid sequence: CASSIGGTVAPEQYF.

The chain is built from TRBV7-3 and TRBJ2-5; 11 bases are shared with TRBD2. Germline values: CDR1 SGHTA, CDR2 FQGTGA. The CDR3 is made up of 16 amino acids. V was pared by 5 bases and J by 4 bases, with 9 bases of the junction left unmatched. CDR3 in amino acids: CASSPRLAGSGETQYF. The DNA of the CDR3 is TGTGCCAGCAGCCCGAGACTAGCGGGGAGTGGAGAGACCCAGTACTTC.

The chain couples TRBV29-1 to TRBJ2-1, with 8 bases matching TRBD2. J gave up 6 bases and V 4 bases, and 5 bases lay outside the gene matches. The CDR3 has 13 amino acids. Per the germline V gene, CDR1 is SQVTM and CDR2 is ANQGSEA. The CDR3 nucleotides read TGCAGCGTTGTAGCGGGGCCTGGCAATGAGCAGTTCTTC. This sequence encodes CSVVAGPGNEQFF.

The V gene is TRBV2, the J gene TRBJ1-1, with 7 bases lining up with TRBD1. V was clipped by 5 bases and J by 1 base; unmatched bases: 10. Germline values: CDR1 SNHLY, CDR2 FYNNEI. The CDR3 consists of 16 residues. In DNA form, the CDR3 reads TGTGCCAGCAGTCCCCGATTGACAGGGACGAACACTGAAGCTTTCTTT. Protein: CASSPRLTGTNTEAFF.

The chain has TRBV6-1 and TRBJ1-1; the D is unclear. The CDR3 length is 13 residues. Trimming stripped 2 bases from V and 1 base from J, with 5 bases between. Germline values: CDR1 MNHNS, CDR2 SASEGT. The CDR3 is CASSERRNTEAFF. The CDR3 DNA reads TGTGCCAGCAGTGAACGTAGGAACACTGAAGCTTTCTTT.

The table lists this clone with a count of one. V gene TRBV9 combines with J gene TRBJ2-1; 12 bases are a match to TRBD2. V lost 0 bases to trimming and J lost 9 bases; unmatched junction nucleotides: 4. From germline, CDR1 is SGDLS and CDR2 YYNGEE. The CDR3 runs 15 residues. CDR3 in DNA: TGTGCCAGCAGCGTAGGACTAGCGGGAGACGGTGAGCAGTTCTTC. Its protein is CASSVGLAGDGEQFF.

This clone has only one observation. V is TRBV12-3 or TRBV12-4 and J is TRBJ1-2, with a weak D call TRBD1 (5 bases). The CDR3 consists of 13 residues. The V and J ends lost 5 bases and 5 bases respectively, with 12 bases between them. DNA of the CDR3: TGTGCCAGCAGTCCGGGGACTGGGTATGGCTACACCTTC. This encodes CASSPGTGYGYTF.

The chain carries TRBV11-2 and TRBJ2-7; D is uncertain. Trimming took off 5 bases at V and 2 bases at J, with 10 bases between the two ends. Germline assignment: CDR1 SGHAT and CDR2 FQNNGV. This CDR3 has 13 residues. CDR3 nucleotides: TGTGCCAGCAGCCCCGGTCTTACCTACGAGCAGTACTTC. This codes for CASSPGLTYEQYF.

Only one count was recorded for this clone. V usage is TRBV5-4 and J usage is TRBJ1-2, with TRBD1 matching over 9 bases. Looked up from germline, CDR1 is SGHNT and CDR2 is YYREEE (reference sequence). With V trimmed by 0 bases and J by 2 bases, 2 bases remained unmatched. The length of the CDR3 is 15 residues. CDR3 DNA sequence: TGTGCCAGCAGCTTGGAGGGGACAGGGAACTATGGCTACACCTTC. The encoded protein is CASSLEGTGNYGYTF.

Only a few counts were recorded for this clone. The chain combines TRBV5-1 with TRBJ2-5; D is unresolved. Trimming removed 0 bases from V and 5 bases from J, with 11 bases in between. From germline, CDR1 is SGHRS and CDR2 YFSETQ. The CDR3 contains 14 residues. The CDR3 region has the DNA TGCGCCAGCAGCTTGGCTGCTGCGAGGGAGACCCAGTACTTC. It encodes CASSLAAARETQYF. Full variable domain (remainder filled in from reference TRBV5-1 and TRBJ2-5): KAGVTQTPRYLIKTRGQQVTLSCSPISGHRSVSWYQQTPGQGLQFLFEYFSETQRNKGNFPGRFSGRQFSNSRSEMNVSTLELGDSALYLCASSLAAARETQYFGPGTRLLVL.

In DNA form, the CDR3 reads TGTGCCACCGCAGTTGGACAGGGGTATGGCTACACCTTC. Protein product: CATAVGQGYGYTF. This chain uses TRBV11-2 with TRBJ1-2; 9 nucleotides align to TRBD1. Germline V gene lookup returns CDR1 SGHAT and CDR2 FQNNGV. V shed 10 bases and J 5 bases; nucleotides not matched to a gene: 8. This CDR3 has 13 amino acids. Full variable domain (outside the CDR3, taken from reference TRBV11-2 and TRBJ1-2): EAGVAQSPRYKIIEKRQSVAFWCNPISGHATLYWYQQILGQGPKLLIQFQNNGVVDDSQLPKDRFSAERLKGVDSTLKIQPAKLEDSAVYLCATAVGQGYGYTFGSGTRLTVV.

CDR3 DNA: TGTGCCAGCAGTACACTAGCGGGGAGACGCACAGATACGCAGTATTTT. This codes for CASSTLAGRRTDTQYF. The chain links TRBV27 to TRBJ2-3; 10 bases map to TRBD2. After removal of 5 bases from V and 1 base from J, the junction contained 6 bases not matched to a gene. The CDR3 is 16 residues long. Germline V gene sequence: CDR1 MNHEY, CDR2 SMNVEV (reference sequence).

This sequence joins TRBV7-9 and TRBJ2-1, with D tentatively TRBD1 (6 bases). CDR3 length: 14 residues. V lost 6 bases and J lost 4, with 13 bases in between. The V gene's germline CDR1 is SEHNR and CDR2 FQNEAQ (reference sequence). CDR3 amino acids: CASRHRENYNEQFF. In nucleotides, the CDR3 is TGTGCCAGCAGACACAGGGAGAATTACAATGAGCAGTTCTTC.

This clone was recorded only once. CDR3 sequence reads: CASSIGRGVMFETQYF. CDR3 nucleotides: TGTGCCAGTAGTATAGGCAGGGGAGTTATGTTTGAGACCCAGTACTTC. The chain has TRBV19 and TRBJ2-5, with D tentatively TRBD1 (6 bases). CDR1 and CDR2 (germline): LNHDA, SQIVND (reference sequence). This CDR3 has 16 amino acids. Trimming shortened V by 1 base and J by 5 bases, and 17 bases separated the two germline ends.